A selection of T cell receptor beta chains follows, all from one sample in a study of cytomegalovirus exposure and HLA in healthy donors. The protocol was immunoSEQ multiplex PCR, while the TCRdb copy is restricted to in-frame clones and leaves out a portion. The sample data list roughly 150,000 clones. Specimen: PBMCs. The receptors were gathered from a woman aged 50 to 60 in good health and CMV-seronegative. CDR3s include the opening cysteine and the closing phenylalanine or tryptophan. Each record gives: J gene, V gene, D gene, CDR3 protein, CDR3 DNA. The D gene is left open where the match is weak.

>TRBJ2-1|TRBV27|-
CASSLTGYNEQFF
TGTGCCAGCAGTTTAACAGGGTACAATGAGCAGTTCTTC
>TRBJ1-2|TRBV28|-
CASSLSRSGSYTF
TGTGCCAGCAGTTTATCCAGGTCCGGTAGCTACACCTTC
>TRBJ1-1|TRBV7-8|TRBD1
CASSSGQVSFFF
TGTGCCAGCAGCTCCGGACAGGTATCTTTTTTCTTT
>TRBJ2-1|TRBV9|TRBD2
CASSLTPSGNEQFF
TGTGCCAGCAGCCTAACCCCTAGCGGGAACGAGCAGTTCTTC
>TRBJ1-5|TRBV28|-
CASTFGGGPLGLNQPQHF
TGTGCCAGCACCTTTGGGGGAGGACCTCTAGGCCTAAATCAGCCCCAGCATTTT
>TRBJ2-7|TRBV30|-
CAWSGTMSYEQYF
TGTGCCTGGAGTGGGACAATGTCCTACGAGCAGTACTTC
>TRBJ2-7|TRBV6-5|-
CASSILRGEQYF
TGTGCCAGCAGTATACTCCGGGGCGAGCAGTACTTC
>TRBJ1-2|TRBV4-1|-
CASSQDLQGGYGYTF
TGCGCCAGCAGCCAAGATTTGCAGGGTGGCTATGGCTACACCTTC
>TRBJ1-5|TRBV6-1|TRBD1
CASSEWGQGLQPQHF
TGTGCCAGCAGTGAGTGGGGACAGGGGCTCCAGCCCCAGCATTTT
>TRBJ1-1|TRBV5-6|TRBD1
CASSSGTAFEAFF
TGTGCCAGCAGCTCGGGGACAGCCTTTGAAGCTTTCTTT
>TRBJ2-1|TRBV5-1|TRBD1
CASSLRTGPPNEQFF
TGCGCCAGCAGCTTGCGGACAGGGCCTCCCAATGAGCAGTTCTTC
>TRBJ2-7|TRBV6-5|TRBD1
CASSSRQGRAYEQYF
TGTGCCAGCAGTTCCCGACAGGGGCGAGCCTACGAGCAGTACTTC
>TRBJ2-3|TRBV2|TRBD1
CASSTQGARSTDTQYF
TGTGCCAGCAGTACCCAGGGGGCCCGCAGCACAGATACGCAGTATTTT
>TRBJ1-5|TRBV28|TRBD1
CASSFPGQGNQPQHF
TGTGCCAGCAGTTTCCCGGGACAGGGAAATCAGCCCCAGCATTTT
>TRBJ1-1|TRBV7-3|-
CASSTLGGNTEAFF
TGTGCCAGCAGCACCTTAGGGGGTAACACTGAAGCTTTCTTT
>TRBJ1-4|TRBV6-5|TRBD1
CASGRGNEKLFF
TGTGCCAGCGGCAGGGGGAATGAAAAACTGTTTTTT
>TRBJ2-2|TRBV30|TRBD1
CAWRDRGGGELFF
TGTGCCTGGAGGGACAGGGGCGGCGGGGAGCTGTTTTTT
>TRBJ2-5|TRBV5-6|TRBD1
CASIPRGRGQETQYF
TGTGCCAGCATCCCCCGGGGCAGGGGGCAAGAGACCCAGTACTTC
>TRBJ1-1|TRBV7-8|-
CASSQEAPQNTEAFF
TGTGCCAGCAGCCAGGAGGCCCCGCAAAACACTGAAGCTTTCTTT
>TRBJ2-3|TRBV28|-
CASSLYDWGQRRTDTQYF
TGTGCCAGCAGCCTATACGACTGGGGCCAACGACGGACAGATACGCAGTATTTT
>TRBJ2-3|TRBV27|-
CASSLSQYTDTQYF
TGTGCCAGCAGTTTATCCCAGTACACAGATACGCAGTATTTT
>TRBJ1-1|TRBV2|-
CASNIDRNTEAFF
TGTGCCAGCAACATTGACAGGAACACTGAAGCTTTCTTT
>TRBJ1-1|TRBV6-5|TRBD1
CASNTGGPNTEAFF
TGTGCCAGCAATACAGGGGGCCCCAACACTGAAGCTTTCTTT
>TRBJ1-3|TRBV19|-
CASSQTGNTIYF
TGTGCCAGTAGCCAAACTGGAAACACCATATATTTT
>TRBJ1-4|TRBV14|TRBD1
CASKRDRGEKLFF
TGTGCCAGTAAACGGGACAGGGGTGAAAAACTGTTTTTT
>TRBJ2-5|TRBV19|TRBD1
CASSMDRLQETQYF
TGTGCCAGTAGTATGGACAGGCTTCAAGAGACCCAGTACTTC
>TRBJ1-5|TRBV7-9|-
CATSGEGSNQPQHF
TGTGCCACCTCCGGGGAGGGGAGCAATCAGCCCCAGCATTTT
>TRBJ2-1|TRBV7-2|-
CASSLASEQFF
TGTGCCAGCAGCTTAGCTAGCGAGCAGTTCTTC
>TRBJ2-7|TRBV7-2|TRBD2
CASSRTSGTFSSYEQYF
TGTGCCAGCAGTCGGACTAGCGGGACGTTTAGCTCCTACGAGCAGTACTTC
>TRBJ2-5|TRBV15|-
CATSRDQRLVVTETQYF
TGTGCCACCAGCAGAGATCAACGACTTGTAGTGACGGAGACCCAGTACTTC
>TRBJ1-1|TRBV18|TRBD1
CASSPGRDSDAFF
TGTGCCAGCTCACCAGGCCGGGACAGCGACGCTTTCTTT
>TRBJ1-2|TRBV19|-
CASSVTPTDNYGYTF
TGTGCCAGTAGTGTCACCCCGACAGATAACTATGGCTACACCTTC
>TRBJ2-7|TRBV25-1|TRBD2
CASSEVAGGRYEQYF
TGTGCCAGCAGTGAAGTAGCGGGAGGGCGCTACGAGCAGTACTTC
>TRBJ2-3|TRBV6-5|TRBD2
CASSRGLAADTQYF
TGTGCCAGCAGTAGAGGACTAGCGGCAGATACGCAGTATTTT
>TRBJ2-5|TRBV27|-
CASSSGLVGETQYF
TGTGCCAGCAGTTCAGGGTTAGTTGGAGAGACCCAGTACTTC
>TRBJ2-7|TRBV7-2|TRBD1
CASSLVTGAYEQYF
TGTGCCAGCAGCTTAGTGACAGGGGCCTACGAGCAGTACTTC
>TRBJ2-3|TRBV4-1|TRBD2
CASNQVVSGEEDTQYF
TGCGCCAGCAACCAAGTAGTTAGCGGGGAAGAAGATACGCAGTATTTT
>TRBJ1-1|TRBV6-5|TRBD1
CASSATGGVSTEAFF
TGTGCCAGCAGTGCAACAGGGGGCGTGTCCACTGAAGCTTTCTTT
>TRBJ1-1|TRBV9|-
CASSVLVSTEAFF
TGTGCCAGCAGCGTACTGGTTAGCACTGAAGCTTTCTTT
>TRBJ2-4|TRBV5-1|-
CASSSPSDGDIQYF
TGCGCCAGCAGCTCCCCAAGCGACGGGGACATTCAGTACTTC
>TRBJ1-1|TRBV16|TRBD1
CASSQSWGQLNTEAFF
TGTGCCAGCAGCCAATCATGGGGACAGCTGAACACTGAAGCTTTCTTT
>TRBJ1-1|TRBV13|-
CASSFYALPTNTEAFF
TGTGCCAGCAGCTTTTATGCGCTACCTACGAACACTGAAGCTTTCTTT
>TRBJ2-2|TRBV7-9|-
CASSPSENTGELFF
TGTGCCAGCAGCCCCTCAGAGAACACCGGGGAGCTGTTTTTT
>TRBJ2-5|TRBV29-1|-
CSVEIRDFREKYF
TGCAGCGTTGAAATCCGGGACTTCCGCGAGAAGTACTTC
>TRBJ2-1|TRBV9|-
CASSWTSGFNSYNEQFF
TGTGCCAGCAGCTGGACCAGCGGGTTCAACTCCTACAATGAGCAGTTCTTC
>TRBJ1-6|TRBV28|-
CASSGPSPLHF
TGTGCCAGCAGTGGCCCATCACCCCTCCACTTT
>TRBJ2-1|TRBV18|-
CASSPPGFNEQFF
TGTGCCAGCTCACCCCCAGGGTTCAATGAGCAGTTCTTC
>TRBJ1-4|TRBV7-2|TRBD1
CASSLYRGTNEKLFF
TGTGCCAGCAGCTTATACAGGGGAACTAATGAAAAACTGTTTTTT